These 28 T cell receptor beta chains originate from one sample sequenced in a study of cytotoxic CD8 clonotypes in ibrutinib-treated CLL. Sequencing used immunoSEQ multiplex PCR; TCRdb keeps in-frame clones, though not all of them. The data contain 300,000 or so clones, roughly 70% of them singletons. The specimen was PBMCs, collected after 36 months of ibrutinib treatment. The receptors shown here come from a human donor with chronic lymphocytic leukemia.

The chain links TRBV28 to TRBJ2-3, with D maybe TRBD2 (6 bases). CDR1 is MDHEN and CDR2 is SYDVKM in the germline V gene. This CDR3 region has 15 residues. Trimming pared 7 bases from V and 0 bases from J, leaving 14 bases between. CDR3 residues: CASIDSGGSTDTQYF. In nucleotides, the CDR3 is TGTGCCAGCATCGATAGCGGAGGTAGCACAGATACGCAGTATTTT.

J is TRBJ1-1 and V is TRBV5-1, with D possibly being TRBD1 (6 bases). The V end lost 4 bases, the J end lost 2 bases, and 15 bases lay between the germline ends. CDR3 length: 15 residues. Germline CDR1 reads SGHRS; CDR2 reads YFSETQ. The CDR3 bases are TGCGCCAGCAGCCCGGGACACCTCGCTAACACTGAAGCTTTCTTT. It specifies CASSPGHLANTEAFF.

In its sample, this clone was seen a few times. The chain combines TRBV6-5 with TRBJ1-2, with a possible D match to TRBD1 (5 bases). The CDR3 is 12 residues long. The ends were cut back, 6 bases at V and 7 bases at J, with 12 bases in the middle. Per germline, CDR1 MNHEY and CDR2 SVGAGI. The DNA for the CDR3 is TGTGCCAGCAGCTCCGGGACTCTTGGCTACACCTTC. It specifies CASSSGTLGYTF.

The CDR3 sequence: CASRYGRLGYTF. The DNA for the CDR3 is TGTGCCAGCCGTTACGGGCGTCTGGGCTACACCTTC. The chain combines TRBV2 with TRBJ1-2; D unclear. Germline loops: CDR1 SNHLY, CDR2 FYNNEI. The length of the CDR3 is 12 residues. The V and J ends lost 8 bases and 8 bases respectively, with 15 bases between them.

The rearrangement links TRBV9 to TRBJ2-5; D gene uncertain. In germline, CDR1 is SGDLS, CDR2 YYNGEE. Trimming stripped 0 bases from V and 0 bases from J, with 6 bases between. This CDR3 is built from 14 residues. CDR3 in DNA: TGTGCCAGCAGCGTAGTCGGCGACCAAGAGACCCAGTACTTC. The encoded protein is CASSVVGDQETQYF.

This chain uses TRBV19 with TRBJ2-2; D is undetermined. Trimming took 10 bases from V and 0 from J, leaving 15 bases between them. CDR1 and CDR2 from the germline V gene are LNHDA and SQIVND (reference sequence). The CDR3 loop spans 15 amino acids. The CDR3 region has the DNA TGTGCCACCCATCATGGCGGTACGAACACCGGGGAGCTGTTTTTT. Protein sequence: CATHHGGTNTGELFF.

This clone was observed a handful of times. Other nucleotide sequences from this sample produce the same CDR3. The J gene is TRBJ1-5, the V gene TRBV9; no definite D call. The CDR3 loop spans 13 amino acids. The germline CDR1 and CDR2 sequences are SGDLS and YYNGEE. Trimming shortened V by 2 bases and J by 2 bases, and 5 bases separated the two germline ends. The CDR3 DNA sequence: TGTGCCAGCAGCGTGGCGGGCAATCAGCCCCAGCATTTT. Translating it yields CASSVAGNQPQHF.

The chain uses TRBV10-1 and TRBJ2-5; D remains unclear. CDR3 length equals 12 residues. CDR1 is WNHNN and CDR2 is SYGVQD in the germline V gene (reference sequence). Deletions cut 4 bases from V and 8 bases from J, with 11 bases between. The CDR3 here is CASSAGGGTQYF. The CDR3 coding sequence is TGCGCCAGCAGTGCGGGCGGCGGCACCCAGTACTTC.

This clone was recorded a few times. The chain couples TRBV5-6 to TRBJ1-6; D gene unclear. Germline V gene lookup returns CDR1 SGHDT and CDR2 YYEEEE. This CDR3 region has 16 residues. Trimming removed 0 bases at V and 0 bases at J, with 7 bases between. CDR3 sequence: CASSLAPFSYNSPLHF. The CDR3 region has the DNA TGTGCCAGCAGCTTGGCCCCCTTCTCCTATAATTCACCCCTCCACTTT. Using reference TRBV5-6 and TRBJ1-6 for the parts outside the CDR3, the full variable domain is DAGVTQSPTHLIKTRGQQVTLRCSPKSGHDTVSWYQQALGQGPQFIFQYYEEEERQRGNFPDRFSGHQFPNYSSELNVNALLLGDSALYLCASSLAPFSYNSPLHFGNGTRLTVT.

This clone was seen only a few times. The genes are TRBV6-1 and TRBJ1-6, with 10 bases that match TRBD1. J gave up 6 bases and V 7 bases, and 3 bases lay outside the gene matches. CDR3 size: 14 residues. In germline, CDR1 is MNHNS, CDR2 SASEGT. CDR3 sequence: CASMGQGFNSPLHF. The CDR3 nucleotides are TGTGCCAGCATGGGACAGGGGTTTAATTCACCCCTCCACTTT.

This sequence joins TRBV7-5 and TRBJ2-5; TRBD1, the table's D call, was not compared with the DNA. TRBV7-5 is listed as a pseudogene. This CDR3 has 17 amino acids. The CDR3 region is CVRSLQTGTVDQETQYF. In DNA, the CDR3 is TGTGTCAGAAGCTTACAAACCGGGACAGTTGATCAAGAGACCCAGTACTTC.

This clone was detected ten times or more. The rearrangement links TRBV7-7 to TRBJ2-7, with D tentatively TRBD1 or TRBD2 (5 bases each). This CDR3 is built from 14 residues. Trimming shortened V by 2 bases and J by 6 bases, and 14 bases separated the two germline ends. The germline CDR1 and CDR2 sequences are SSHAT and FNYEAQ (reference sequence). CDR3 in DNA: TGTGCCAGCAGCTTAACTAGGGGAAGCAGCGAGCAGTACTTC. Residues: CASSLTRGSSEQYF.

The CDR3 loop reads CASSQTGMRGRNTEAFF. The DNA of the CDR3 is TGCGCCAGCAGCCAAACGGGAATGAGAGGGAGGAACACTGAAGCTTTCTTT. V and J are TRBV4-1 and TRBJ1-1; D call uncertain. Germline-derived CDR1 and CDR2 are MGHRA and YSYEKL. Trimming left V 2 bases short and J 1 base short, with 17 bases between. There are 17 residues in the CDR3.

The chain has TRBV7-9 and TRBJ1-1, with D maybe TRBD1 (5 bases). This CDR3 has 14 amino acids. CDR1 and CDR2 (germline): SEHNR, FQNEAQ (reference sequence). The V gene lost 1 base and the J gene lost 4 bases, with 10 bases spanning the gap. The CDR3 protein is CASSLGGAVTEAFF. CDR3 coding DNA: TGTGCCAGCAGCTTAGGAGGGGCTGTCACTGAAGCTTTCTTT.

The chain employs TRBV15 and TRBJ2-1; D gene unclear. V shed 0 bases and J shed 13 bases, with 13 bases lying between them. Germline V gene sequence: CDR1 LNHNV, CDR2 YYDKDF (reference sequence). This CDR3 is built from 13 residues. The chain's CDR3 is CATSRDLEIEQFF. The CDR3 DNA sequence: TGTGCCACCAGCAGAGATCTGGAAATAGAACAGTTCTTC.

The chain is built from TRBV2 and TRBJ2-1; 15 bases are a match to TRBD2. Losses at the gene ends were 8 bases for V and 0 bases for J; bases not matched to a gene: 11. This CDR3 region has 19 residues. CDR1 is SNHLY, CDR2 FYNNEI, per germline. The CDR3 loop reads CASSPGLAGGLSSYNEQFF. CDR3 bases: TGTGCCAGCTCGCCGGGACTAGCGGGAGGATTGAGCTCCTACAATGAGCAGTTCTTC. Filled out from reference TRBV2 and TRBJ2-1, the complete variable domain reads EPEVTQTPSHQVTQMGQEVILRCVPISNHLYFYWYRQILGQKVEFLVSFYNNEISEKSEIFDDQFSVERPDGSNFTLKIRSTKLEDSAMYFCASSPGLAGGLSSYNEQFFGPGTRLTVL.

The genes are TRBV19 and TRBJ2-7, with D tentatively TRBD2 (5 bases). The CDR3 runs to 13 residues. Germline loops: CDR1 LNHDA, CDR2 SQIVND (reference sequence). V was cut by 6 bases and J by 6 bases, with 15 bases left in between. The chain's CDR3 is CASSRGLAFEQYF. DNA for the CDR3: TGTGCCAGTAGCCGAGGACTTGCCTTCGAGCAGTACTTC.

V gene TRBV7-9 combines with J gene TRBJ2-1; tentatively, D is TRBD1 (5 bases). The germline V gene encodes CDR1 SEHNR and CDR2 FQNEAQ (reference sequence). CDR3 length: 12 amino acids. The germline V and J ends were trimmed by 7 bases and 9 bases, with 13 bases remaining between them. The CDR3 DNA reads TGTGCCAGCACTCCCATAGACAGTGAGCAGTTCTTC. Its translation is CASTPIDSEQFF.

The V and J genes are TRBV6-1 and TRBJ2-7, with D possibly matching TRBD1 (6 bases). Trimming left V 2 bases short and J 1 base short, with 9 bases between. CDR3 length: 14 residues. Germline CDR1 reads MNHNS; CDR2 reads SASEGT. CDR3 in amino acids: CASSEMDRSYEQYF. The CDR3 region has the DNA TGTGCCAGCAGTGAAATGGACAGATCCTACGAGCAGTACTTC.

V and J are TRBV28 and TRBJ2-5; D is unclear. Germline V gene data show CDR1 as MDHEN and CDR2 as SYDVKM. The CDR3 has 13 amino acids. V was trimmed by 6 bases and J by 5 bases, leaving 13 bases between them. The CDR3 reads CASSRRIGETQYF. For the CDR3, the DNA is TGTGCCAGCAGCCGCCGAATAGGGGAGACCCAGTACTTC.

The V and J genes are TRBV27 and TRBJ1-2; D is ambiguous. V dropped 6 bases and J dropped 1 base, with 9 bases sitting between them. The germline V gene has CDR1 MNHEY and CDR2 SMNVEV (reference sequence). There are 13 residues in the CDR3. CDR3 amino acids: CASSKIHNYGYTF. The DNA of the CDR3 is TGTGCCAGCAGCAAAATTCATAACTATGGCTACACCTTC.

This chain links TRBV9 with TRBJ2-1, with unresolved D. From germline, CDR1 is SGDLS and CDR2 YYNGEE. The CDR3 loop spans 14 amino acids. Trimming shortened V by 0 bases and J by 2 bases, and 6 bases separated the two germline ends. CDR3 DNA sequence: TGTGCCAGCAGCGTAGCGCACCCCTACAATGAGCAGTTCTTC. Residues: CASSVAHPYNEQFF.

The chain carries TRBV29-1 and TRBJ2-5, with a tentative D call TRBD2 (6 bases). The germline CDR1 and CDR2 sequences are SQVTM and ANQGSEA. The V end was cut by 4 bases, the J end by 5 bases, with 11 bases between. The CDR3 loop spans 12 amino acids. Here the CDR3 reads CSVGPGDETQYF. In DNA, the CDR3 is TGCAGCGTTGGTCCGGGGGACGAGACCCAGTACTTC. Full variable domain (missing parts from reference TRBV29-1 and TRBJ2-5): SAVISQKPSRDICQRGTSLTIQCQVDSQVTMMFWYRQQPGQSLTLIATANQGSEATYESGFVIDKFPISRPNLTFSTLTVSNMSPEDSSIYLCSVGPGDETQYFGPGTRLLVL.

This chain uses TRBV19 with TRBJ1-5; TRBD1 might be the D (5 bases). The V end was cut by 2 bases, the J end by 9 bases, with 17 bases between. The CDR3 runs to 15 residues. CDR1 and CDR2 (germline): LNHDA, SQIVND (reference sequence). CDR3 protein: CASSIRGASARPQHF. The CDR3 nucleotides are TGTGCCAGTAGTATAAGGGGTGCCTCGGCCAGGCCCCAGCATTTT.

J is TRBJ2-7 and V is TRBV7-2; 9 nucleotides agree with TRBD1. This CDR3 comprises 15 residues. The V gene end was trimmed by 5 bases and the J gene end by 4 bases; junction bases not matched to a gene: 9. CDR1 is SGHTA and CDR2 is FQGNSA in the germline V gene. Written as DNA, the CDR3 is TGTGCCAGCAGCCACCGGGACAGGGTCTCGTACGAGCAGTACTTC. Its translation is CASSHRDRVSYEQYF. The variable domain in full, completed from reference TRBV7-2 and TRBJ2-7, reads GAGVSQSPSNKVTEKGKDVELRCDPISGHTALYWYRQSLGQGLEFLIYFQGNSAPDKSGLPSDRFSAERTGGSVSTLTIQRTQQEDSAVYLCASSHRDRVSYEQYFGPGTRLTVT.

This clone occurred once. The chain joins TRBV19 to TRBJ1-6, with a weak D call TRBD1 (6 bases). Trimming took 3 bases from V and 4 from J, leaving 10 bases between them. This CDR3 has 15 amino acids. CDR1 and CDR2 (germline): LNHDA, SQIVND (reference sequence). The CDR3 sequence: CASSIAGAYNSPLHF. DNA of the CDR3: TGTGCCAGTAGTATTGCAGGGGCATATAATTCACCCCTCCACTTT.

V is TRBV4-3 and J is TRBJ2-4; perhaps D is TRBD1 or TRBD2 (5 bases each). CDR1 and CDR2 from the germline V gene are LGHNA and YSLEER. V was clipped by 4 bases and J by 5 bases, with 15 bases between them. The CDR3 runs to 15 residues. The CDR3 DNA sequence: TGCGCCAGCAGCCTTTTGGGGGAGTCGGAAAACATTCAGTACTTC. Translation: CASSLLGESENIQYF.

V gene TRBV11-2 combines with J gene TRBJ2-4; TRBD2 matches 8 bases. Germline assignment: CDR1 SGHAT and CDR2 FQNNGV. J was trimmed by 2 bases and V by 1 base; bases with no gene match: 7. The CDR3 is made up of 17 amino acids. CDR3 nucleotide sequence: TGTGCCAGCAGCTTAGTAGCGGGACCTCTGACCAAAAACATTCAGTACTTC. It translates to CASSLVAGPLTKNIQYF.